These 2 T cell receptor beta chains share one sample of origin, sequenced in a study of blood T cells in healthy people across ages. Sample-barcoded 5' priming and a J-beta primer mix drove a second PCR of roughly 7 to 11 cycles. Via MiXCR, TCRdb re-called the 5' RACE reads, giving one row per CDR3 protein. In the table there are 450,000 to 700,000 distinct CDR3 sequences, approximately 25% of which are singletons. The sample was blood. The receptors originated from a woman in her 70s in good health.

This clonotype was seen only a few times. The gene calls are TRBV11-2 and TRBJ1-4; a weak D match, TRBD1 (5 bases). CDR1 and CDR2 from the germline V gene are SGHAT and FQNNGV. Trimming cost V 5 bases and J 0 bases, with 22 bases left between them. The length of the CDR3 is 19 residues. CDR3 loop: CASSDRDRPRFTTNEKLFF. The CDR3 bases are TGTGCCAGCAGCGACCGGGACCGACCTCGATTTACAACTAATGAAAAACTGTTTTTT.

The CDR3: CASSGTRTGDNGYTF. The CDR3, as DNA: TGTGCCAGCAGTGGGACCCGCACAGGGGATAACGGCTACACCTTC. This chain joins TRBV6-1 and TRBJ1-2, with 7 bases that match TRBD1. This CDR3 contains 15 residues. Germline loops: CDR1 MNHNS, CDR2 SASEGT. Trimming at V came to 4 bases and at J to 8 bases, leaving 13 bases not matched to a gene.